Each of the 6 T cell receptor beta chains below was sequenced from the same sample in a study of radiotherapy plus CTLA-4 blockade in lung cancer. Assay: immunoSEQ multiplex PCR; the TCRdb copy retains only in-frame clones and omits some. Found here are approximately 89,000 clones, about four fifths of them singletons; the top ten hold more than 12%. The specimen was peripheral blood, collected from a patient treated with radiotherapy plus ipilimumab. These receptors were collected from a human donor with non-small cell lung cancer that progressed on radiotherapy plus ipilimumab.

The V gene is TRBV28, the J gene TRBJ2-7, with TRBD1 matching 9 bases. CDR1 and CDR2 from the germline V gene are MDHEN and SYDVKM. The junction had 9 bases not matched to a gene; V was cut back by 6 bases and J by 3 bases. This CDR3 is built from 15 residues. CDR3 in DNA: TGTGCCAGCAGGGGGGGGTCGGGACAGGGCTACGAGCAGTACTTC. Its protein product is CASRGGSGQGYEQYF. The full variable domain, completed using reference TRBV28 and TRBJ2-7, is DVKVTQSSRYLVKRTGEKVFLECVQDMDHENMFWYRQDPGLGLRLIYFSYDVKMKEKGDIPEGYSVSREKKERFSLILESASTNQTSMYLCASRGGSGQGYEQYFGPGTRLTVT.

The chain is built from TRBV12-1 and TRBJ1-6. TRBV12-1 is classified as a pseudogene. The CDR3 contains 11 residues. CDR3 amino acids: CASSFDSPLHF. The CDR3 DNA is TGTGCCAGCAGCTTTGATTCACCCCTCCACTTT.

The chain is built from TRBV9 and TRBJ2-1, with TRBD1 matching over 9 bases. V trimming: 0 bases; J trimming: 8 bases; junction bases outside the gene matches: 6. Germline lookup yields CDR1 SGDLS and CDR2 YYNGEE. The CDR3 is made up of 15 amino acids. CDR3 protein: CASSVDGTGIDEQFF. The DNA of the CDR3 is TGTGCCAGCAGCGTAGACGGGACAGGGATCGATGAGCAGTTCTTC. Together with reference TRBV9 and TRBJ2-1, the CDR3 gives the full variable domain: DSGVTQTPKHLITATGQRVTLRCSPRSGDLSVYWYQQSLDQGLQFLIQYYNGEERAKGNILERFSAQQFPDLHSELNLSSLELGDSALYFCASSVDGTGIDEQFFGPGTRLTVL.

The chain links TRBV19 to TRBJ2-2; D gene ambiguous. The CDR3 extends over 14 amino acids. Germline loops: CDR1 LNHDA, CDR2 SQIVND (reference sequence). V lost 11 bases and J 0 bases, leaving 13 bases between the germline ends. Written as DNA, the CDR3 is TGTGCCCCTGGATTTCGCGCGAACACCGGGGAGCTGTTTTTT. Translation gives CAPGFRANTGELFF.

The rearrangement links TRBV5-1 to TRBJ2-7, with 9 bases identical to TRBD1. This CDR3 has 13 residues. The germline CDR1 and CDR2 sequences are SGHRS and YFSETQ. The V and J ends lost 4 bases and 2 bases, in that order; junction bases with no gene match: 1. In nucleotides, the CDR3 is TGCGCCAGCAGCCGGGACAGGGCCTACGAGCAGTACTTC. Its translation: CASSRDRAYEQYF.

The rearrangement links TRBV6-5 to TRBJ1-2, with a weak D call TRBD1 (6 bases). V shed 2 bases and J shed 2 bases, with 9 bases lying between them. The CDR3 is 14 residues long. Germline loops: CDR1 MNHEY, CDR2 SVGAGI. DNA for the CDR3: TGTGCCAGCAGTTACGGGGGGCGGAACTATGGCTACACCTTC. The encoded protein is CASSYGGRNYGYTF.